The 15 T cell receptor beta chains presented below share a single source sample, sequenced in a study of metastatic and nonmetastatic thyroid tumors. Prior to thyroid surgery, none of the patients had received any treatment. TCRdb redid the clone calls on the PCR reads using MiXCR. The data hold around 36,000 clones, with roughly 29% observed a single time. Specimen: blood. These receptors all stem from a female donor with papillary thyroid cancer or a benign thyroid nodule (not recorded which). Some clones in this sample may be carry-over from other donors' samples.

As for this clone: At the DNA level, this CDR3 is encoded by other sequences in the same sample as well. The chain carries TRBV6-4 and TRBJ2-1, with 8 bases aligning to TRBD2. Germline-derived CDR1 and CDR2 are MRHNA and SNTAGT. This CDR3 is 15 amino acids long. After removal of 0 bases from V and 6 bases from J, the junction contained 4 bases not matched to a gene. CDR3 nucleotide sequence: TGTGCCAGCAGTGACTCTACTAGCGGTAGCAATGAGCAGTTCTTC. Encoded protein: CASSDSTSGSNEQFF.

Notes on this clone: One end of the junction does not line up with germline, which may come from a read error. V gene TRBV5-1 combines with J gene TRBJ1-4, with D uncertain. Germline CDR1 SGHRS, CDR2 YFSETQ. This CDR3 spans 13 amino acids. In DNA, the CDR3 is TGCGCCAGCAGCTTTGGCAGCAATGAAAACCTGTTTTTT. The encoded protein is CASSFGSNENLFF.

This clone was found many times. This chain uses TRBV25-1 with TRBJ2-5; 12 bases match TRBD1. CDR3 length: 16 residues. V lost 4 bases and J lost 2; bases outside the gene matches: 5. Germline V gene data show CDR1 as MGHDK and CDR2 as SYGVNS. CDR3 protein: CASSVGQGARQETQYF. CDR3 nucleotide sequence: TGTGCCAGCAGTGTGGGACAGGGGGCGCGGCAAGAGACCCAGTACTTC.

This clone was counted between two and nine times. The rearrangement uses TRBV6-1 and TRBJ1-5; 7 bases map to TRBD1. The CDR3 sequence is 16 residues long. V lost 6 bases to trimming and J lost 14 bases; unmatched junction nucleotides: 22. Per the germline V gene, CDR1 is MNHNS and CDR2 is SASEGT. The CDR3 is CASSTLPGQKNQPKHF. The CDR3 DNA is TGTGCCAGCAGCACTCTACCGGGACAGAAGAATCAGCCAAAGCATTTT.

This clone was recorded many times. Being one base from a much bigger clone, this may be a read error. The sample carries other DNA sequences with the same CDR3. This chain links TRBV4-1 with TRBJ2-3; TRBD2 might be the D (6 bases). This CDR3 region has 16 residues. CDR1 is MGHRA, CDR2 YSYEKL, per germline. CDR3 DNA: TGTGCCAGCAGCCAAGTACGGAGGGTTCCCACAGATACGCAGTATTTT. As protein: CASSQVRRVPTDTQYF.

The sample holds many counts of this clone. The gene calls are TRBV2 and TRBJ2-5; perhaps TRBD2 as D (6 bases). CDR3 length: 15 residues. The germline CDR1 and CDR2 sequences are SNHLY and FYNNEI. V was trimmed by 3 bases and J by 2 bases, leaving 13 bases between them. The CDR3 DNA follows: TGTGCCAGCAGTGACGGGATAGCGGCTCAAGAGACCCAGTACTTC. Its protein product is CASSDGIAAQETQYF.

This clone was observed at least ten times. One junction end disagrees with the germline gene, perhaps due to a read error. V is TRBV7-9 and J is TRBJ2-7; 13 bases are shared with TRBD2. The CDR3 extends over 13 amino acids. Germline V gene data show CDR1 as SEHNR and CDR2 as FQNEAQ (reference sequence). The CDR3 sequence is CAGRLAGGGEQYF. In DNA form, the CDR3 reads TGTGCCGGCAGACTAGCGGGAGGCGGTGAGCAGTACTTC.

V gene TRBV18 combines with J gene TRBJ1-2; 7 nucleotides align to TRBD1. Germline CDR1 reads KGHSH; CDR2 reads LQKENI. The trim removed 1 base at V and 6 bases at J, leaving 2 bases unmatched. This CDR3 contains 13 residues. The CDR3 region is CASSPQGADGYTF. The CDR3 coding sequence is TGTGCCAGCTCACCACAGGGGGCGGATGGCTACACCTTC.

Ten or more counts support this clone. In DNA, the CDR3 is TGCGCCAGCAGCTTGGATTGGGCGTCGCGCACAGATACGCAGTATTTT. Translated: CASSLDWASRTDTQYF. The genes are TRBV5-1 and TRBJ2-3; no clear D. The germline V and J ends were trimmed by 0 bases and 1 base, with 12 bases remaining between them. Germline CDR1 is SGHRS and CDR2 is YFSETQ. The CDR3 runs to 16 residues. Combining the CDR3 with reference TRBV5-1 and TRBJ2-3 gives the whole variable domain KAGVTQTPRYLIKTRGQQVTLSCSPISGHRSVSWYQQTPGQGLQFLFEYFSETQRNKGNFPGRFSGRQFSNSRSEMNVSTLELGDSALYLCASSLDWASRTDTQYFGPGTRLTVL.

This clone was detected ten times or more. This clone may be a read error of a much larger clone one base away. The J gene is TRBJ2-7, the V gene TRBV10-3; 10 bases are a match to TRBD2. CDR3 length equals 13 residues. The germline V gene encodes CDR1 ENHRY and CDR2 SYGVKD. In DNA form, the CDR3 reads TGTACCATCAGGGCTAGCGGGAGCCACGAGCAGTACTTC. It encodes CTIRASGSHEQYF.

The genes are TRBV20-1 and TRBJ1-1; D is unresolved. Germline CDR1 is DFQATT and CDR2 is SNEGSKA (reference sequence). The CDR3 contains 15 residues. V was clipped by 6 bases and J by 0 bases, with 17 bases between them. The CDR3 reads CSAPGECGVNTEAFF. The CDR3 nucleotides are TGCAGTGCCCCCGGGGAGTGTGGGGTGAACACTGAAGCTTTCTTT.

This clone was counted only a few times. The rearrangement links TRBV24-1 to TRBJ1-1, with D possibly TRBD1 on 6 matching bases. The germline V gene has CDR1 KGHDR and CDR2 SFDVKD. V lost 6 bases to trimming and J lost 0 bases, with 7 bases between them. This CDR3 has 13 amino acids. The CDR3 nucleotides are TGTGCCACCAGTCAGGGGATGAACACTGAAGCTTTCTTT. Its translation is CATSQGMNTEAFF.

This chain connects TRBV7-2 to TRBJ2-7, with 11 bases fitting TRBD1. J gave up 7 bases and V 5 bases, and 4 bases lay outside the gene matches. The CDR3 runs 13 residues. Germline V gene lookup returns CDR1 SGHTA and CDR2 FQGNSA. Here the CDR3 reads CASSPGTGGEQYF. The CDR3 DNA is TGTGCCAGCAGCCCCGGGACAGGGGGAGAGCAGTACTTC. Using reference TRBV7-2 and TRBJ2-7 for the parts outside the CDR3, the full variable domain is GAGVSQSPSNKVTEKGKDVELRCDPISGHTALYWYRQSLGQGLEFLIYFQGNSAPDKSGLPSDRFSAERTGGSVSTLTIQRTQQEDSAVYLCASSPGTGGEQYFGPGTRLTVT.

This clone was counted many times. This may arise from a read error, as a much more abundant clone is one base away. V gene TRBV13 combines with J gene TRBJ2-2; 7 bases align to TRBD2. CDR1 PRHDT and CDR2 FYEKMQ come from the germline V gene (reference sequence). The CDR3 covers 13 residues. The CDR3 coding sequence is TGTACCAGCAGGAATGAGCGGGAAGGGGAGCTGTTTTTT. It encodes CTSRNEREGELFF.

Ten or more counts support this clone. The chain uses TRBV4-1 and TRBJ2-5; tentative D call: TRBD1 (6 bases). Germline assignment: CDR1 MGHRA and CDR2 YSYEKL. V was cut by 1 base and J by 4 bases, with 10 bases left in between. The CDR3 has 14 amino acids. Here the CDR3 reads CASSQGIGGETQYF. CDR3 sequence (DNA): TGCGCCAGCAGCCAAGGGATAGGGGGAGAGACCCAGTACTTC.